These 25 T cell receptor beta chains were all obtained from the same sample, sequenced in a study of response to subunit inactivated influenza vaccine. TCRdb reanalysed the RT-PCR reads using MiXCR and keeps one entry per CDR3 protein. Of about half a million distinct CDR3 sequences detected, less than 30% appear once; the ten largest clones hold under 2.5%. Here the sequenced sample was CD4+ T cells sorted from PBMCs, taken more than 4 days after vaccination. Receptors originate from a man aged 50 to 60 who received an inactivated influenza vaccine.

This clonotype was counted only a few times. V and J are TRBV5-6 and TRBJ2-2; D is tentatively TRBD1 or TRBD2 (5 bases each). This CDR3 comprises 14 residues. Germline-derived CDR1 and CDR2 are SGHDT and YYEEEE. Trimming shortened V by 2 bases and J by 8 bases, and 13 bases separated the two germline ends. The CDR3 sequence is CASSFGTARGELFF. The DNA for the CDR3 is TGTGCCAGCAGCTTTGGGACCGCGAGGGGGGAGCTGTTTTTT. Using reference TRBV5-6 and TRBJ2-2 for the parts outside the CDR3, the full variable domain is DAGVTQSPTHLIKTRGQQVTLRCSPKSGHDTVSWYQQALGQGPQFIFQYYEEEERQRGNFPDRFSGHQFPNYSSELNVNALLLGDSALYLCASSFGTARGELFFGEGSRLTVL.

The chain couples TRBV14 to TRBJ1-2, with a possible D match to TRBD1 (6 bases). This CDR3 has 12 residues. Germline CDR1 and CDR2: SGHDN and FVKESK. V lost 1 base, J lost 8 bases, and 8 bases lay in between. The CDR3 spells CASSQARGGYTF. For the CDR3, the DNA is TGTGCCAGCAGCCAAGCCAGGGGCGGCTACACCTTC.

This clonotype showed up just a few times. The V call is TRBV18, the J call TRBJ1-4; maybe TRBD1 (6 bases). Germline assignment: CDR1 KGHSH and CDR2 LQKENI. This CDR3 has 14 amino acids. Deletions cut 1 base from V and 8 bases from J, with 11 bases between. CDR3 bases: TGTGCCAGCTCACCACTCAGGGGAGGAGAAAAACTGTTTTTT. Translation gives CASSPLRGGEKLFF.

In this sample, this clonotype turned up a few times. V gene TRBV20-1 combines with J gene TRBJ2-7; D is unresolved. This CDR3 comprises 10 residues. Germline-derived CDR1 and CDR2 are DFQATT and SNEGSKA (reference sequence). V lost 3 bases and J lost 5, with 5 bases in between. CDR3 residues: CSASKHEQYF. CDR3 coding DNA: TGCAGTGCTAGTAAGCACGAGCAGTACTTC.

This clonotype was seen only a few times. J is TRBJ2-3 and V is TRBV7-2; perhaps TRBD1 as D (5 bases). The CDR3 totals 15 residues. Germline V gene data show CDR1 as SGHTA and CDR2 as FQGNSA. The V gene lost 1 base and the J gene lost 1 base, with 9 bases spanning the gap. The DNA for the CDR3 is TGTGCCAGCAGCTTAGTAAACAGGCGCACAGATACGCAGTATTTT. It codes for CASSLVNRRTDTQYF.

This clonotype was counted between two and nine times. The chain combines TRBV29-1 with TRBJ1-1; a possible D gene is TRBD1 (6 bases). The length of the CDR3 is 15 residues. V was pared by 7 bases and J by 2 bases, with 20 bases between. Per the germline V gene, CDR1 is SQVTM and CDR2 is ANQGSEA. CDR3: CSAKTGINSNTEAFF. The CDR3, as DNA: TGCAGCGCAAAAACAGGGATAAATAGTAACACTGAAGCTTTCTTT.

The CDR3 spells CASTQTSQETQYF. The CDR3 DNA reads TGTGCCAGCACCCAGACTAGTCAAGAGACCCAGTACTTC. The chain joins TRBV5-5 to TRBJ2-5, with D possibly TRBD2 on 6 matching bases. The CDR3 is 13 amino acids. In germline, CDR1 is SGHKS, CDR2 YYEKEE (reference sequence). Trimming stripped 6 bases from V and 2 bases from J, with 11 bases between.

This clonotype was counted only a few times. The chain links TRBV6-2 or TRBV6-3 to TRBJ2-1; perhaps TRBD2 as D (7 bases). Deletions cut 6 bases from V and 0 bases from J, with 21 bases between. Germline V gives CDR1 MNHEY, CDR2 SVGEGT. The CDR3 consists of 18 residues. CDR3 nucleotides: TGTGCCAGCAGCCCACGGTCGGCGGGGGCGAGCTCCTACAATGAGCAGTTCTTC. Its protein is CASSPRSAGASSYNEQFF.

V gene TRBV7-2 combines with J gene TRBJ2-1, with 10 bases fitting TRBD2. The J segment lost 10 bases and the V segment lost 5 bases, leaving 17 bases of the junction unmatched. The CDR3 contains 17 residues. Germline values: CDR1 SGHTA, CDR2 FQGNSA. The CDR3 loop reads CASSPSGGLAGEGEQFF. The DNA of the CDR3 is TGTGCCAGCAGCCCTTCAGGTGGGCTAGCGGGGGAGGGGGAGCAGTTCTTC.

Of note for this clonotype: One end of the junction fails to match germline, which may point to a read error. The rearrangement links TRBV7-8 to TRBJ2-2, with TRBD2 as a possible D gene (5 bases). The CDR3 spans 15 residues. Per germline, CDR1 SGHVS and CDR2 FQNEAQ. In nucleotides, the CDR3 is TGTGCCAGCACCTTAAGCCGGGAACGCACCGGGGAGCTGTTTTTT. It translates to CASTLSRERTGELFF. Together with reference TRBV7-8 and TRBJ2-2, the CDR3 gives the full variable domain: GAGVSQSPRYKVAKRGQDVALRCDPISGHVSLFWYQQALGQGPEFLTYFQNEAQLDKSGLPSDRFFAERPEGSVSTLKIQRTQQEDSAVYLCASTLSRERTGELFFGEGSRLTVL.

This clonotype has a handful of counts. The rearrangement links TRBV7-2 to TRBJ2-2; D not certain. V was trimmed by 3 bases and J by 0 bases, leaving 5 bases between them. The length of the CDR3 is 14 residues. Germline V CDR1 and CDR2: SGHTA, FQGNSA. The CDR3 spells CASSFFPNTGELFF. The CDR3 DNA follows: TGTGCCAGCAGCTTTTTCCCGAACACCGGGGAGCTGTTTTTT.

Many counts were recorded for this clonotype. DNA of the CDR3: TGTGCCAGCAGCTCCCTACCGGCGGGCACTGAAGCTTTCTTT. Protein: CASSSLPAGTEAFF. The chain couples TRBV6-2 or TRBV6-3 to TRBJ1-1, with D unresolved. V was trimmed by 6 bases and J by 4 bases, leaving 15 bases between them. From germline, CDR1 is MNHEY and CDR2 SVGEGT. The CDR3 extends over 14 amino acids.

In this sample, this clonotype turned up a few times. The chain combines TRBV9 with TRBJ2-1; D might be TRBD2 (6 bases). The CDR3 loop spans 16 amino acids. Trimming shortened V by 6 bases and J by 5 bases, and 21 bases separated the two germline ends. The germline V gene encodes CDR1 SGDLS and CDR2 YYNGEE. The CDR3 spells CASTKGLASVNNEQFF. CDR3 nucleotide sequence: TGTGCCAGCACGAAAGGGTTGGCTAGCGTAAACAATGAGCAGTTCTTC.

This chain connects TRBV27 to TRBJ1-2; unclear D gene. Trimming removed 5 bases from V and 4 bases from J, with 5 bases in between. The CDR3 runs 11 residues. The germline V gene encodes CDR1 MNHEY and CDR2 SMNVEV (reference sequence). CDR3 protein: CASSPGYGYTF. CDR3 in DNA: TGTGCCAGCAGTCCGGGCTATGGCTACACCTTC.

V is TRBV2 and J is TRBJ2-1, with 7 bases that match TRBD2. The junction had 2 bases not matched to a gene; V was cut back by 8 bases and J by 4 bases. CDR1 and CDR2 (germline): SNHLY, FYNNEI. The CDR3 is 12 residues long. The CDR3 here is CASRGEYNEQFF. Written as DNA, the CDR3 is TGTGCCAGCCGGGGGGAATACAATGAGCAGTTCTTC.

The rearrangement links TRBV20-1 to TRBJ2-2, with D hard to call. Per germline, CDR1 DFQATT and CDR2 SNEGSKA (reference sequence). V gave up 3 bases and J gave up 9 bases, with 20 bases separating them. There are 15 residues in the CDR3. CDR3 sequence: CSARGIPGLSRELFF. The DNA for the CDR3 is TGCAGTGCTAGGGGCATCCCCGGGCTGTCCAGGGAGCTGTTTTTT.

This clonotype was detected a few times. The CDR3 protein is CSAQRASGKTQYF. The CDR3, as DNA: TGCAGTGCTCAGAGGGCTAGCGGAAAGACCCAGTACTTC. This chain connects TRBV20-1 to TRBJ2-5, with 7 bases aligning to TRBD2. After removal of 5 bases from V and 6 bases from J, the junction contained 9 bases not matched to a gene. Germline CDR1 and CDR2: DFQATT and SNEGSKA (reference sequence). CDR3 length: 13 amino acids.

The rearrangement links TRBV6-1 to TRBJ2-1, with TRBD2 matching over 7 bases. The V and J ends lost 7 bases and 3 bases, in that order; junction bases with no gene match: 9. Germline V CDR1 and CDR2: MNHNS, SASEGT. The CDR3 sequence is 15 residues long. The CDR3 protein is CASTQRGRGYNEQFF. CDR3 nucleotide sequence: TGTGCCAGCACCCAACGAGGGAGGGGCTACAATGAGCAGTTCTTC.

This clonotype has a handful of counts. The chain is built from TRBV7-2 and TRBJ2-3, with 9 bases fitting TRBD2. V shed 2 bases and J 2 bases; nucleotides not matched to a gene: 5. The CDR3 is 16 residues long. Germline CDR1 reads SGHTA; CDR2 reads FQGNSA. CDR3 bases: TGTGCCAGCAGCTTAATAGCGGGGGCCTACACAGATACGCAGTATTTT. Translated, it gives CASSLIAGAYTDTQYF. Drawing the rest from reference TRBV7-2 and TRBJ2-3, the complete variable domain is GAGVSQSPSNKVTEKGKDVELRCDPISGHTALYWYRQSLGQGLEFLIYFQGNSAPDKSGLPSDRFSAERTGGSVSTLTIQRTQQEDSAVYLCASSLIAGAYTDTQYFGPGTRLTVL.

The chain uses TRBV10-3 and TRBJ2-2; 7 positions agree with TRBD1. Germline V gene sequence: CDR1 ENHRY, CDR2 SYGVKD. The ends lost 5 bases at V and 3 bases at J; junction bases unmatched: 3. The CDR3 loop spans 14 amino acids. This CDR3 is CAISYRGDTGELFF. For the CDR3, the DNA is TGTGCCATCAGTTACAGGGGCGACACCGGGGAGCTGTTTTTT.

This clonotype was counted only a few times. The rearrangement links TRBV29-1 to TRBJ2-3; 7 nucleotides match TRBD1. V shed 6 bases, J shed 4 bases, and the junction held 10 bases outside the gene matches. Germline CDR1 reads SQVTM; CDR2 reads ANQGSEA. The CDR3 is made up of 14 amino acids. The CDR3 is CSVVQYTGADTQYF. The CDR3 DNA sequence: TGCAGCGTGGTACAGTACACAGGGGCAGATACGCAGTATTTT.

This clonotype was recorded a few times. Here the CDR3 reads CASSAQGRAFF. CDR3 DNA sequence: TGCGCCAGCAGTGCACAGGGTCGTGCGTTCTTC. The V gene is TRBV10-1, the J gene TRBJ2-1, with D possibly being TRBD1 (6 bases). The V gene lost 4 bases and the J gene lost 15 bases, with 13 bases spanning the gap. The CDR3 consists of 11 residues. Germline loops: CDR1 WNHNN, CDR2 SYGVQD (reference sequence).

The chain is built from TRBV10-3 and TRBJ1-3; maybe TRBD1 (5 bases). The CDR3 loop spans 13 amino acids. Trimming took off 7 bases at V and 2 bases at J, with 9 bases between the two ends. The germline gives CDR1 ENHRY, CDR2 SYGVKD. Here the CDR3 DNA reads TGTGCCATCAACGCAGGGACTGGAAACACCATATATTTT. It encodes CAINAGTGNTIYF.

This clonotype was recorded many times. The chain combines TRBV24-1 with TRBJ1-5; D ambiguous. Germline loops: CDR1 KGHDR, CDR2 SFDVKD. There are 15 residues in the CDR3. Trimming shortened V by 3 bases and J by 8 bases, and 16 bases separated the two germline ends. This chain's CDR3 is CATSDPLRQDEPQHF. DNA for the CDR3: TGTGCCACCAGTGATCCCCTCCGGCAAGATGAGCCCCAGCATTTT.

In this sample, this clonotype turned up a few times. This chain connects TRBV20-1 to TRBJ2-3; TRBD2 matches 11 bases. V trimming: 6 bases; J trimming: 6 bases; junction bases outside the gene matches: 5. From germline, CDR1 is DFQATT and CDR2 SNEGSKA (reference sequence). The CDR3 totals 13 residues. CDR3 nucleotides: TGCAGTGCCTCTAGCGGGGGGTATGATACGCAGTATTTT. Protein product: CSASSGGYDTQYF.